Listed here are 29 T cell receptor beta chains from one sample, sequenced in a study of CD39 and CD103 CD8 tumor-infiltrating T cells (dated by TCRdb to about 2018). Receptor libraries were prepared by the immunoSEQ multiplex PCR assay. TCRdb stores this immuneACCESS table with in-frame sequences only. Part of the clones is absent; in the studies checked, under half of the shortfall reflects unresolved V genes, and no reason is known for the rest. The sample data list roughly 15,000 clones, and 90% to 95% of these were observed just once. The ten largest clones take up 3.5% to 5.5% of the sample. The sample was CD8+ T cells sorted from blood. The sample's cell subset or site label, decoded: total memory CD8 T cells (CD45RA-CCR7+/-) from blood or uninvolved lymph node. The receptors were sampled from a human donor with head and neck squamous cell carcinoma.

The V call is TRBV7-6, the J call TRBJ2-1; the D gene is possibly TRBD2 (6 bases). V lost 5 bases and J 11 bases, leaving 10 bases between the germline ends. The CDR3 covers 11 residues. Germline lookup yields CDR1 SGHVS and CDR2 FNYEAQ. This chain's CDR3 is CASSGGDQQFF. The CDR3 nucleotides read TGTGCCAGCAGCGGAGGGGACCAGCAGTTCTTC.

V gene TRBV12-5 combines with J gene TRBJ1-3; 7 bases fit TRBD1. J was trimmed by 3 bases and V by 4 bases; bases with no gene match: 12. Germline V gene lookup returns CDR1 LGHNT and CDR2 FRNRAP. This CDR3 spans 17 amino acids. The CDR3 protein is CASGSDQGVLGGNTIYF. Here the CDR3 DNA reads TGTGCTAGTGGTTCCGATCAGGGGGTCTTGGGTGGAAACACCATATATTTT.

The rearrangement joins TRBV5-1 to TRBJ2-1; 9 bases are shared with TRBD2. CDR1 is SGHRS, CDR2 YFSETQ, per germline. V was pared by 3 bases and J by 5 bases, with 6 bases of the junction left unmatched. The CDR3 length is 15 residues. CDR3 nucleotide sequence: TGCGCCAGCAGCTCCGGGACTAGCCCCGACAATGAGCAGTTCTTC. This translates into CASSSGTSPDNEQFF.

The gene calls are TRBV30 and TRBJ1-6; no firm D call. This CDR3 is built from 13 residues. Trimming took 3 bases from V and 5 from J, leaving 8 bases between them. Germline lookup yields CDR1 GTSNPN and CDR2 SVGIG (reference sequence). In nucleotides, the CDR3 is TGTGCCTGGAGCACCGGAAATAATTCACCCCTCCACTTT. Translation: CAWSTGNNSPLHF.

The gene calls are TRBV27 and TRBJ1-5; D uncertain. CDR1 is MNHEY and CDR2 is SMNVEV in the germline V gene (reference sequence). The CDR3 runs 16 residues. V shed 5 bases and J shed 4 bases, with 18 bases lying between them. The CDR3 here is CASSTRVEGINQPQHF. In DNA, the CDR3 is TGTGCCAGCAGTACCCGAGTCGAGGGAATAAATCAGCCCCAGCATTTT.

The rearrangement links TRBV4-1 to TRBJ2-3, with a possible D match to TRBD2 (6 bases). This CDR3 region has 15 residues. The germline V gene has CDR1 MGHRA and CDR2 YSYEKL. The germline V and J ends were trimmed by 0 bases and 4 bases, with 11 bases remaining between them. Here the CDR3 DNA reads TGCGCCAGCAGCCAAGACATTGGGACTTCAGATACGCAGTATTTT. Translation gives CASSQDIGTSDTQYF.

The CDR3 coding sequence is TGCGCCAGCAGTGAGGCGGGGGTAGGCAATCAGCCCCAGCATTTT. Amino acids: CASSEAGVGNQPQHF. V and J are TRBV4-1 and TRBJ1-5; tentatively, D is TRBD1 (5 bases). Germline assignment: CDR1 MGHRA and CDR2 YSYEKL. CDR3 length equals 15 residues. Deletions cut 6 bases from V and 2 bases from J, with 14 bases between.

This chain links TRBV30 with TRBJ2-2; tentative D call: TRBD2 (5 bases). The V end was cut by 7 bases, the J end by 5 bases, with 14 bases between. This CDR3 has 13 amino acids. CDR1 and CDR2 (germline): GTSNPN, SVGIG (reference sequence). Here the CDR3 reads CAYSWTGTGELFF. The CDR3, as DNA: TGTGCCTACTCTTGGACGGGAACCGGGGAGCTGTTTTTT.

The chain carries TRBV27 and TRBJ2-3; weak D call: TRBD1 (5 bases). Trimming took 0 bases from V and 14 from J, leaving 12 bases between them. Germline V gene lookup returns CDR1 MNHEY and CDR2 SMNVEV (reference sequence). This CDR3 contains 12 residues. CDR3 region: CASSLSAGYLYF. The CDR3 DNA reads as TGTGCCAGCAGTTTATCGGCAGGGTACCTGTATTTT.

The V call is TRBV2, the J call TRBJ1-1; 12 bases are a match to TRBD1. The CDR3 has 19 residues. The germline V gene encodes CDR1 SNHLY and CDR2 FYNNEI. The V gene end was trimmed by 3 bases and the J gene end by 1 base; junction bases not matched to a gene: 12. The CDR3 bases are TGTGCCAGCAGTGATAAAACCGGGACAGGGGGCTTCGGGAACACTGAAGCTTTCTTT. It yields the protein CASSDKTGTGGFGNTEAFF.

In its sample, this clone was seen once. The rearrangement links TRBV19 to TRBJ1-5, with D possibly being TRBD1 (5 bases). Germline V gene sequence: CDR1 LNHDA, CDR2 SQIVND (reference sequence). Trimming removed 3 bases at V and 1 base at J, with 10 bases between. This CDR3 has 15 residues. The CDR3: CASSIAGASNQPQHF. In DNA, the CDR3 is TGTGCCAGTAGTATTGCCGGGGCAAGCAATCAGCCCCAGCATTTT.

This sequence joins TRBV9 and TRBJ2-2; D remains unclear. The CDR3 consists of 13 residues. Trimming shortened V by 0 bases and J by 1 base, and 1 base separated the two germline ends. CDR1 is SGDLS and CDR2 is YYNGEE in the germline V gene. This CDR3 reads CASSVENTGELFF. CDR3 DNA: TGTGCCAGCAGCGTAGAGAACACCGGGGAGCTGTTTTTT.

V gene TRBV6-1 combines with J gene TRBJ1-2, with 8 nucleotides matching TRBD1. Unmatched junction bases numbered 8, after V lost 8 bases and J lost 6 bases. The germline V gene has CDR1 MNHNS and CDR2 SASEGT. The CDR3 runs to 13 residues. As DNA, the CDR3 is TGTGCCAGCGAGTGGACAGGGTTGAATGGCTACACCTTC. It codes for CASEWTGLNGYTF.

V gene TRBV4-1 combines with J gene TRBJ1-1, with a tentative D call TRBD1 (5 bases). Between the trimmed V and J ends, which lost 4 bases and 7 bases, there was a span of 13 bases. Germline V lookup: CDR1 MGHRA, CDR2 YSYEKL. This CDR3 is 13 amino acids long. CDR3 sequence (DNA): TGCGCCAGCAGCCCGACGGGGGTAGGTGAAGCTTTCTTT. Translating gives CASSPTGVGEAFF.

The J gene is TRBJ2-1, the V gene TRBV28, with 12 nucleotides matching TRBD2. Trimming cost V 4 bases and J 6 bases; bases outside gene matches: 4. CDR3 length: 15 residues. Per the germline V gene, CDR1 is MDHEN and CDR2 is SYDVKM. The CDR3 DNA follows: TGTGCCAGCAGTTCCAGACTAGCGGGGGCCAATGAGCAGTTCTTC. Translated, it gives CASSSRLAGANEQFF.

CDR3 sequence reads: CASSLSNSRHGELFF. DNA of the CDR3: TGTGCCAGCAGCTTAAGTAATAGCAGACACGGGGAGCTGTTTTTT. V is TRBV7-3 and J is TRBJ2-2; D ambiguous. CDR1 and CDR2 from the germline V gene are SGHTA and FQGTGA. V gave up 1 base and J gave up 7 bases, with 13 bases separating them. The CDR3 is 15 residues long.

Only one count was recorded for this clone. The CDR3, as DNA: TGTGCCAGCAGCTCCCCGGGCACCGGGGAGCTGTTTTTT. Translating gives CASSSPGTGELFF. This chain connects TRBV9 to TRBJ2-2; D not resolved. Deletions cut 4 bases from V and 4 bases from J, with 8 bases between. Germline assignment: CDR1 SGDLS and CDR2 YYNGEE. The CDR3 loop spans 13 amino acids.

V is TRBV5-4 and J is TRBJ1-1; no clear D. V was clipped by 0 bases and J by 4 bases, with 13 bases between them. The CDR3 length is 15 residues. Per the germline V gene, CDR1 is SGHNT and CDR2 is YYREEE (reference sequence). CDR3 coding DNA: TGTGCCAGCAGCTTGGCCGAGGGCGCCGGCACTGAAGCTTTCTTT. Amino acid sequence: CASSLAEGAGTEAFF.

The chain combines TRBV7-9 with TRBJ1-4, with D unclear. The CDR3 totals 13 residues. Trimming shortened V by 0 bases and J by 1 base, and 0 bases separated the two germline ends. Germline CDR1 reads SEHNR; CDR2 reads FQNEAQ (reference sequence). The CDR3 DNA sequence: TGTGCCAGCAGCTTAGCAACTAATGAAAAACTGTTTTTT. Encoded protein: CASSLATNEKLFF.

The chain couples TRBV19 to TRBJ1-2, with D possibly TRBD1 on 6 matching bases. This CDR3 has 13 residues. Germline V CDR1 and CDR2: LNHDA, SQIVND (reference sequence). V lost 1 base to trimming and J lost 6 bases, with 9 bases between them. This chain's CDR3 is CASSIGAGDGYTF. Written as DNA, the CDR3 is TGTGCCAGTAGTATAGGGGCAGGGGATGGCTACACCTTC.

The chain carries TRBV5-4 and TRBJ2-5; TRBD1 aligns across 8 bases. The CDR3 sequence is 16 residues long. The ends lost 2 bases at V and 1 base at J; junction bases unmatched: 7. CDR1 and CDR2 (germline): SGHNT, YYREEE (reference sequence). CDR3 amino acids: CASSLRTGSFQETQYF. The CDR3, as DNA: TGTGCCAGCAGCTTAAGGACAGGGAGTTTCCAAGAGACCCAGTACTTC.

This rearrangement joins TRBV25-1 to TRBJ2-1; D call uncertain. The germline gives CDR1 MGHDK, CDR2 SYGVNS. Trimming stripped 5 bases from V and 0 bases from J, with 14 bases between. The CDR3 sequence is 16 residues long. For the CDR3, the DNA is TGTGCCAGCAGTCACTCCACGGTGGGCTCCTACAATGAGCAGTTCTTC. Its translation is CASSHSTVGSYNEQFF.

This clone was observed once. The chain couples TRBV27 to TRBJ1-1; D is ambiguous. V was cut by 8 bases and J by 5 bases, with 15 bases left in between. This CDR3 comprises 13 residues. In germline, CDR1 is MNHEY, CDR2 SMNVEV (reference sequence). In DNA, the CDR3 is TGTGCCAGCCGACAATTGGGGTGGACTGAAGCTTTCTTT. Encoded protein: CASRQLGWTEAFF.

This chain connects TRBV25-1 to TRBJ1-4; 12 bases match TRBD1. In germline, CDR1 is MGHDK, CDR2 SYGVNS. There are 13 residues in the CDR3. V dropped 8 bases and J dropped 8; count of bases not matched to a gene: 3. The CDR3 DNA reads TGTGCCAGCGGGACAGGGGGCGCGGAAAAACTGTTTTTT. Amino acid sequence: CASGTGGAEKLFF.

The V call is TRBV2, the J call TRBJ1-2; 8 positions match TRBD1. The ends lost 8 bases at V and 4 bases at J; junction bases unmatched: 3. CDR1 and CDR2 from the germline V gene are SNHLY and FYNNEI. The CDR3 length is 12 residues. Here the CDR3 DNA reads TGTGCCAGCGGACAGGGCGGCTATGGCTACACCTTC. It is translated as CASGQGGYGYTF.

CDR3 bases: TGTGCCAGCAGTGTTTATGAGGGACAGGGGAACACCTACGAGCAGTACTTC. Translated: CASSVYEGQGNTYEQYF. The chain employs TRBV2 and TRBJ2-7; TRBD1 matches at 10 bases. Trimming took 4 bases from V and 2 from J; bases not matched to a gene: 11. Germline-derived CDR1 and CDR2 are SNHLY and FYNNEI. The CDR3 runs to 17 residues.

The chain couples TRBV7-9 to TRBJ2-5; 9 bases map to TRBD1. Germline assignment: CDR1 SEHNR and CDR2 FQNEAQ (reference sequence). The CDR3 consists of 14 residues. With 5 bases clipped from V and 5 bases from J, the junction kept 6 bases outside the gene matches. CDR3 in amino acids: CASSLTGTGETQYF. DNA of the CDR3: TGTGCCAGCAGCCTAACCGGGACAGGGGAGACCCAGTACTTC. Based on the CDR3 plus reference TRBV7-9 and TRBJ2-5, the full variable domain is DTGVSQNPRHKITKRGQNVTFRCDPISEHNRLYWYRQTLGQGPEFLTYFQNEAQLEKSRLLSDRFSAERPKGSFSTLEIQRTEQGDSAMYLCASSLTGTGETQYFGPGTRLLVL.

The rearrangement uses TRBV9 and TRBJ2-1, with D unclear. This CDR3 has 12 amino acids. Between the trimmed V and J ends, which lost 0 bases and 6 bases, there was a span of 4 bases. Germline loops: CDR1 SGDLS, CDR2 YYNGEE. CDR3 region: CASSVEGNEQFF. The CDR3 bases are TGTGCCAGCAGCGTAGAGGGCAATGAGCAGTTCTTC.

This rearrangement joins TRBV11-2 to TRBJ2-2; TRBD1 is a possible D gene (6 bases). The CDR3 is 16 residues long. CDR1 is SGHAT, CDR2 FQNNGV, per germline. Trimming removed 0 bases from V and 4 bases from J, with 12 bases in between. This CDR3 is CASSLEQGFGTGELFF. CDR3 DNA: TGTGCCAGCAGCTTAGAACAGGGCTTCGGCACCGGGGAGCTGTTTTTT.